This TCR beta chain comes out of a study of CD4 T cell repertoires in COVID-19. The V gene end was trimmed by 7 bases and the J gene end by 4 bases; junction bases not matched to a gene: 11. Germline V gives CDR1 MNHEY, CDR2 SMNVEV (reference sequence). The CDR3 extends over 16 amino acids. Libraries were prepared by immunoSEQ multiplex PCR; TCRdb keeps only in-frame clonotypes and omits some of them. The sample yields some 71,000 clones, 83% seen once. Samples came from patients recovered from mild-to-severe COVID-19. V is TRBV27 and J is TRBJ2-1, with 9 nucleotides matching TRBD2. This specimen consisted of CD4+ T cells from peripheral blood, obtained after recovery from COVID-19. The TCR comes from a human donor who had COVID-19. The CDR3 DNA reads TGTGCCAGCACCCCTCAAGCGGGGGGCGGTTACAATGAGCAGTTCTTC. Protein sequence: CASTPQAGGGYNEQFF.